These 25 T cell receptor beta chains were all obtained from the same sample, sequenced in a study of T cell responses to AZD1222 COVID-19 vaccine. This table comes from immunoSEQ multiplex PCR, and its TCRdb copy is limited to in-frame clones, with some not included. The repertoire holds about 120,000 clones, around 91% seen once, with about 4.2% in the top ten. The sample in question was peripheral blood, obtained on day 0 of MenACWY control vaccination. All receptors derive from an adult in good health.

The chain recombines TRBV14 with TRBJ2-1; TRBD1 matches 7 bases. The CDR3 sequence is 18 residues long. CDR1 is SGHDN, CDR2 FVKESK, per germline. V lost 3 bases and J lost 14; bases outside the gene matches: 25. CDR3 in amino acids: CASSQRRAPGQTAMREFF. The CDR3 bases are TGTGCCAGCAGCCAGAGGAGAGCTCCGGGACAGACGGCAATGAGGGAGTTCTTC.

The CDR3 DNA follows: TGTGCCAGCAGCCGCCCCGGGACAGAACTCACAGATACGCAGTATTTT. This translates into CASSRPGTELTDTQYF. V gene TRBV28 combines with J gene TRBJ2-3; 7 bases align to TRBD1. J lost 2 bases, V lost 6 bases, and 11 bases had no gene match. The CDR3 covers 16 residues. CDR1 is MDHEN, CDR2 SYDVKM, per germline.

The chain is built from TRBV7-3 and TRBJ2-5; D possibly corresponds to TRBD1 (6 bases). Per the germline V gene, CDR1 is SGHTA and CDR2 is FQGTGA. The length of the CDR3 is 17 residues. With 5 bases removed from V and 5 bases from J, the gap between germline ends came to 24 bases. CDR3 coding DNA: TGTGCCAGCAGCCGCCATATTTACAGGGCCCTGGGGGAGACCCAGTACTTC. This encodes CASSRHIYRALGETQYF. Looking up the rest from reference TRBV7-3 and TRBJ2-5 gives the full variable domain: GAGVSQTPSNKVTEKGKYVELRCDPISGHTALYWYRQSLGQGPEFLIYFQGTGAADDSGLPNDRFFAVRPEGSVSTLKIQRTERGDSAVYLCASSRHIYRALGETQYFGPGTRLLVL.

This sequence joins TRBV12-3 or TRBV12-4 and TRBJ2-2; D call uncertain. The CDR3 consists of 11 residues. V dropped 3 bases and J dropped 6 bases, with 2 bases sitting between them. The CDR3 protein is CASSLSGELFF. In nucleotides, the CDR3 is TGTGCCAGCAGTTTGTCCGGGGAGCTGTTTTTT.

The chain combines TRBV6-5 with TRBJ2-7, with 7 bases identical to TRBD1. V lost 5 bases to trimming and J lost 4 bases; unmatched junction nucleotides: 5. The CDR3 length is 13 residues. The germline V gene has CDR1 MNHEY and CDR2 SVGAGI. CDR3 protein: CASSPGQSYEQYF. CDR3 in DNA: TGTGCCAGCAGTCCGGGACAGAGTTACGAGCAGTACTTC.

This clone has only one observation. The chain employs TRBV5-1 and TRBJ2-3, with 8 bases identical to TRBD2. The trim removed 5 bases at V and 2 bases at J, leaving 4 bases unmatched. Germline V lookup: CDR1 SGHRS, CDR2 YFSETQ. CDR3 length equals 14 residues. CDR3 DNA sequence: TGCGCCAGCAGACTAGCGGAGGTCACAGATACGCAGTATTTT. It codes for CASRLAEVTDTQYF.

The chain combines TRBV29-1 with TRBJ2-3; D is undetermined. Germline V gene lookup returns CDR1 SQVTM and CDR2 ANQGSEA. The CDR3 length is 13 residues. Deletions cut 4 bases from V and 2 bases from J, with 10 bases between. This chain's CDR3 is CSVATFYTDTQYF. The CDR3 DNA follows: TGCAGCGTTGCCACATTCTACACAGATACGCAGTATTTT.

The chain employs TRBV7-7 and TRBJ2-1; 7 bases are shared with TRBD2. CDR3 length equals 15 residues. The V segment lost 1 base and the J segment 2 bases; nucleotides outside the gene matches: 2. Germline CDR1 SSHAT, CDR2 FNYEAQ (reference sequence). CDR3 in amino acids: CASSLERGPYNEQFF. CDR3 sequence (DNA): TGTGCCAGCAGCTTAGAGCGGGGCCCCTACAATGAGCAGTTCTTC.

This chain joins TRBV11-2 and TRBJ1-4; tentatively, D is TRBD1 (6 bases). The CDR3 has 19 residues. V was clipped by 5 bases and J by 4 bases, with 26 bases between them. Germline V lookup: CDR1 SGHAT, CDR2 FQNNGV. As DNA, the CDR3 is TGTGCCAGCAGCCCCAGACCTTACAGGGTGGTCTTCGGTAATGAAAAACTGTTTTTT. Translated: CASSPRPYRVVFGNEKLFF.

V usage is TRBV3-1 (or the pseudogene TRBV3-2) and J usage is TRBJ1-4, with TRBD1 matching over 7 bases. V was pared by 3 bases and J by 8 bases, with 9 bases of the junction left unmatched. The CDR3 totals 15 residues. CDR1 is LGHDT, CDR2 YNNKEL, per germline (reference sequence). As DNA, the CDR3 is TGTGCCAGCAGCCAGGATGACAGGGATCGGGAAAAACTGTTTTTT. This gives the protein CASSQDDRDREKLFF.

V is TRBV5-6 and J is TRBJ1-3; 9 bases match TRBD1. The junction had 4 bases not matched to a gene; V was cut back by 1 base and J by 8 bases. This CDR3 is built from 14 residues. The germline V gene encodes CDR1 SGHDT and CDR2 YYEEEE. The CDR3 region is CASSLHRGLDTIYF. In DNA, the CDR3 is TGTGCCAGCAGCTTGCACAGGGGGCTCGACACCATATATTTT.

The chain links TRBV14 to TRBJ2-2; a possible D gene is TRBD1 (5 bases). V lost 1 base, J lost 3 bases, and 9 bases lay in between. Germline V gene lookup returns CDR1 SGHDN and CDR2 FVKESK. This CDR3 contains 15 residues. DNA of the CDR3: TGTGCCAGCAGCCAAGCAGGGCCCTACACCGGGGAGCTGTTTTTT. Translation gives CASSQAGPYTGELFF.

This chain uses TRBV10-2 with TRBJ2-1; 11 positions match TRBD1. Germline V lookup: CDR1 WSHSY, CDR2 SAAADI. After removal of 4 bases from V and 7 bases from J, the junction contained 6 bases not matched to a gene. This CDR3 contains 15 residues. The CDR3 is CASSAPGQGVNEQFF. The CDR3 DNA reads as TGCGCCAGCAGTGCCCCGGGACAGGGGGTAAATGAGCAGTTCTTC.

CDR3: CASSPRRSVAGVHEQFF. The CDR3 nucleotides read TGTGCCAGCAGCCCCCGTAGATCGGTAGCGGGAGTGCATGAGCAGTTCTTC. The chain couples TRBV4-2 to TRBJ2-1, with 9 nucleotides matching TRBD2. The V gene end was trimmed by 4 bases and the J gene end by 8 bases; junction bases not matched to a gene: 15. The CDR3 is 17 residues long. Germline lookup yields CDR1 LGHNA and CDR2 YNFKEQ.

J is TRBJ2-7 and V is TRBV28, with D possibly being TRBD1 (5 bases). Germline CDR1 is MDHEN and CDR2 is SYDVKM. V shed 5 bases and J shed 5 bases, with 16 bases lying between them. This CDR3 has 14 residues. The CDR3 sequence is CASSLTGWGNEQYF. The CDR3 bases are TGTGCCAGCAGTCTTACGGGCTGGGGCAACGAGCAGTACTTC.

In DNA form, the CDR3 reads TGTGCTAGTGTCAAAGAGGGAGGCGCCTGGGGCACAGATACGCAGTATTTT. Its protein is CASVKEGGAWGTDTQYF. V is TRBV12-5 and J is TRBJ2-3; tentative D call: TRBD2 (6 bases). There are 17 residues in the CDR3. Trimming shortened V by 7 bases and J by 1 base, and 21 bases separated the two germline ends. Germline V gives CDR1 LGHNT, CDR2 FRNRAP.

The chain has TRBV6-5 and TRBJ1-2; TRBD1 aligns across 9 bases. Germline V gives CDR1 MNHEY, CDR2 SVGAGI. This CDR3 is 15 amino acids long. V lost 1 base and J lost 5; bases outside the gene matches: 5. The CDR3 sequence is CASSYLTGGTYGYTF. CDR3 nucleotide sequence: TGTGCCAGCAGTTACTTGACAGGGGGAACATATGGCTACACCTTC.

The chain carries TRBV5-1 and TRBJ1-5; TRBD1 might be the D (6 bases). V was trimmed by 4 bases and J by 1 base, leaving 15 bases between them. Germline V gene sequence: CDR1 SGHRS, CDR2 YFSETQ. The CDR3 is made up of 16 amino acids. DNA of the CDR3: TGCGCCAGCAGCCCCGGAGACAGGATCAGCAATCAGCCCCAGCATTTT. Encoded protein: CASSPGDRISNQPQHF.

This chain links TRBV5-6 with TRBJ2-3; D unclear. The CDR3 is 12 residues long. Per germline, CDR1 SGHDT and CDR2 YYEEEE. V lost 4 bases, J lost 8 bases, and 11 bases lay in between. CDR3 coding DNA: TGTGCCAGCAGCGCACATAGCTTTACGCAGTATTTT. It encodes CASSAHSFTQYF.

The CDR3 DNA follows: TGTGCCAGCAGTTACTTCGGAGAGACCCAGTACTTC. As protein: CASSYFGETQYF. The gene calls are TRBV28 and TRBJ2-5; D gene uncertain. Trimming stripped 4 bases from V and 4 bases from J, with 7 bases between. Germline CDR1 and CDR2: MDHEN and SYDVKM. This CDR3 spans 12 amino acids. The variable domain in full, completed from reference TRBV28 and TRBJ2-5, reads DVKVTQSSRYLVKRTGEKVFLECVQDMDHENMFWYRQDPGLGLRLIYFSYDVKMKEKGDIPEGYSVSREKKERFSLILESASTNQTSMYLCASSYFGETQYFGPGTRLLVL.

The chain combines TRBV5-1 with TRBJ1-6, with D uncertain. This CDR3 is built from 17 residues. Germline CDR1 and CDR2: SGHRS and YFSETQ. V dropped 9 bases and J dropped 7 bases, with 26 bases sitting between them. The CDR3 DNA is TGCGCCACTAATAAATCTCACGGAGCGATAGGAAATTCACCCCTCCACTTT. It yields the protein CATNKSHGAIGNSPLHF.

The V call is TRBV2, the J call TRBJ1-4, with no clear D. V lost 2 bases and J 4 bases, leaving 5 bases between the germline ends. This CDR3 region has 13 residues. CDR1 is SNHLY and CDR2 is FYNNEI in the germline V gene. CDR3 sequence: CASSERRNEKLFF. CDR3 sequence (DNA): TGTGCCAGCAGTGAACGGCGTAATGAAAAACTGTTTTTT.

This chain links TRBV4-1 with TRBJ2-3, with a possible D match to TRBD2 (5 bases). The CDR3 extends over 16 amino acids. V was trimmed by 3 bases and J by 4 bases, leaving 17 bases between them. The germline V gene encodes CDR1 MGHRA and CDR2 YSYEKL. CDR3 loop: CASSHADFPSPDTQYF. Here the CDR3 DNA reads TGCGCCAGCAGCCACGCGGACTTTCCGAGCCCAGATACGCAGTATTTT.

CDR3 protein: CASSQGGQNYGYTF. Here the CDR3 DNA reads TGTGCCAGCAGTCAAGGGGGACAGAACTATGGCTACACCTTC. The chain has TRBV27 and TRBJ1-2; 7 bases map to TRBD1. Germline values: CDR1 MNHEY, CDR2 SMNVEV (reference sequence). The CDR3 is 14 residues long. Unmatched junction bases numbered 5, after V lost 5 bases and J lost 2 bases.

V is TRBV18 and J is TRBJ2-1; D remains unclear. Germline values: CDR1 KGHSH, CDR2 LQKENI. The CDR3 has 16 residues. V was pared by 2 bases and J by 4 bases, with 15 bases between. CDR3 loop: CASSPIAAFGYNEQFF. The CDR3 DNA reads as TGTGCCAGCTCACCAATAGCAGCTTTCGGGTACAATGAGCAGTTCTTC.